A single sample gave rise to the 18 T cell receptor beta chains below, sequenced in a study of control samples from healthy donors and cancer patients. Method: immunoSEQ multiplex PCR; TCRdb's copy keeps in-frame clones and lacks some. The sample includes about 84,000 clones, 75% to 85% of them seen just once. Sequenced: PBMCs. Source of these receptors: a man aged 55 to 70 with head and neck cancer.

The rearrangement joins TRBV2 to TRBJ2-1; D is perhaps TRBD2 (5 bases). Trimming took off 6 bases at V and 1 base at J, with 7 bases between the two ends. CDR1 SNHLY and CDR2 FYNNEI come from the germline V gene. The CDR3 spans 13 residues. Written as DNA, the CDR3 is TGTGCCAGCAGAGTAGCGTCCTACAATGAGCAGTTCTTC. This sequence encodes CASRVASYNEQFF. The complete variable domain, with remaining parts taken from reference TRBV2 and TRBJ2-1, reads EPEVTQTPSHQVTQMGQEVILRCVPISNHLYFYWYRQILGQKVEFLVSFYNNEISEKSEIFDDQFSVERPDGSNFTLKIRSTKLEDSAMYFCASRVASYNEQFFGPGTRLTVL.

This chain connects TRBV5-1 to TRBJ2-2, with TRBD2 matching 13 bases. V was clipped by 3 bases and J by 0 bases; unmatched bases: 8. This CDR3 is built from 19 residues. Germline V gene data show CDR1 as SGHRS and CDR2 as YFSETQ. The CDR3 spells CASSYPGTSGTSNTGELFF. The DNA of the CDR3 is TGCGCCAGCAGCTACCCCGGGACTAGCGGGACCTCGAACACCGGGGAGCTGTTTTTT.

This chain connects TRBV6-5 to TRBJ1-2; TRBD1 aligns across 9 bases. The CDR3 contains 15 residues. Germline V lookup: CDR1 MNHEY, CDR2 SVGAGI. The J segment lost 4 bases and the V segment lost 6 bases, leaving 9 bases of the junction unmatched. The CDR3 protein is CASRPKLGQGYGYTF. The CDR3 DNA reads TGTGCCAGCAGGCCCAAGCTGGGACAGGGCTATGGCTACACCTTC.

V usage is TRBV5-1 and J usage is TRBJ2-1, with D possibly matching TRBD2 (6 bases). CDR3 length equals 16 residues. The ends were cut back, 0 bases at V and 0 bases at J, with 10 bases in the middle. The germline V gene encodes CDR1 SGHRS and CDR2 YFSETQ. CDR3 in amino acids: CASSLVGGSSYNEQFF. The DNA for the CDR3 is TGCGCCAGCAGCTTGGTTGGGGGGAGCTCCTACAATGAGCAGTTCTTC.

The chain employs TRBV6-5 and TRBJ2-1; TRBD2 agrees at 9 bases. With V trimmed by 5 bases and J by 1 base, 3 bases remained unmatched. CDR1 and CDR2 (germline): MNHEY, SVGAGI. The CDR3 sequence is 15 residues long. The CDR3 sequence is CASSIAGDSYNEQFF. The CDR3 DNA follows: TGTGCCAGCAGTATAGCGGGAGATTCCTACAATGAGCAGTTCTTC.

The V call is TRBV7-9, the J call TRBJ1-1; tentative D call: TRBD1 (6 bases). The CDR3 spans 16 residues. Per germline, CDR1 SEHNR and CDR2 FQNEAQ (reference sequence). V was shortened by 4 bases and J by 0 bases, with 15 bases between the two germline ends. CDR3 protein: CASSSWDKRMNTEAFF. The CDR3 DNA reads TGTGCCAGCAGCTCGTGGGACAAACGAATGAACACTGAAGCTTTCTTT.

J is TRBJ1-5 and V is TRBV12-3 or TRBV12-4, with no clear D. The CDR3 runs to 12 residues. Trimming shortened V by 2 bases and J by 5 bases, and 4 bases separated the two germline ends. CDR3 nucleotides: TGTGCCAGCAGTTTAAGGGATCAGCCCCAGCATTTT. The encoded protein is CASSLRDQPQHF.

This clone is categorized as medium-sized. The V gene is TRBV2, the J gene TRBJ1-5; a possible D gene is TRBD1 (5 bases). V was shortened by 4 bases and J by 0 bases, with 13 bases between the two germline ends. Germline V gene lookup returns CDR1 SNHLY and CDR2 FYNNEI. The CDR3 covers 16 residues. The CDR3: CASSVGGYYSNQPQHF. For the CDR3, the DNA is TGTGCCAGCAGTGTGGGGGGATACTATAGCAATCAGCCCCAGCATTTT.

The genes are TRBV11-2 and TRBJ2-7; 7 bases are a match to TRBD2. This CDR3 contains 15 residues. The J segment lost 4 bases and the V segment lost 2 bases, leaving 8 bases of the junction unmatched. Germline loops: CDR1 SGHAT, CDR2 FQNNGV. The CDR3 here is CASSLSVGGQYEQYF. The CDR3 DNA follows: TGTGCCAGCAGCTTATCAGTGGGAGGGCAGTACGAGCAGTACTTC.

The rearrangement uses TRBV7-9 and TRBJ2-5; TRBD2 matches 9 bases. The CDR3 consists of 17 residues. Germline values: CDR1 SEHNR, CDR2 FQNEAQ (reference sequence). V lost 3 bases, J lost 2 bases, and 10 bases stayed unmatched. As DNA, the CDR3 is TGTGCCAGCAGCTTCCCTACGGGGCGGGAGGGACAAGAGACCCAGTACTTC. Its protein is CASSFPTGREGQETQYF.

The CDR3, as DNA: TGTGCCAGTAGTATAGTCGGGTATAATAATGAAAAACTGTTTTTT. Its protein is CASSIVGYNNEKLFF. The chain combines TRBV19 with TRBJ1-4; D is unclear. Trimming removed 1 base at V and 4 bases at J, with 10 bases between. Germline CDR1 LNHDA, CDR2 SQIVND (reference sequence). This CDR3 contains 15 residues.

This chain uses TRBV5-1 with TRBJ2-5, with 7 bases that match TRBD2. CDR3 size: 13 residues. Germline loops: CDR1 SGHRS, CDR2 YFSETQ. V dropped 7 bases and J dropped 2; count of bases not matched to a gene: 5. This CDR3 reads CASSSGLQETQYF. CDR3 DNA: TGCGCCAGCTCTAGCGGCCTTCAAGAGACCCAGTACTTC.

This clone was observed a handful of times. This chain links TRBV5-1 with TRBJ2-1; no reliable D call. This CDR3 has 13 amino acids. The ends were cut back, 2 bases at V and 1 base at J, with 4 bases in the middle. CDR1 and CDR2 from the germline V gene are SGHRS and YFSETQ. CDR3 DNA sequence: TGCGCCAGCAGCTTCTTTTCCTACAATGAGCAGTTCTTC. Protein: CASSFFSYNEQFF.

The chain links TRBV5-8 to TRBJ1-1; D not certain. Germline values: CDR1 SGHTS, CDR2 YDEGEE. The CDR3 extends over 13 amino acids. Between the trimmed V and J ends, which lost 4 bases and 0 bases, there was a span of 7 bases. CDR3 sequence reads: CASSPKLNTEAFF. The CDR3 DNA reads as TGTGCCAGCAGCCCGAAATTGAACACTGAAGCTTTCTTT.

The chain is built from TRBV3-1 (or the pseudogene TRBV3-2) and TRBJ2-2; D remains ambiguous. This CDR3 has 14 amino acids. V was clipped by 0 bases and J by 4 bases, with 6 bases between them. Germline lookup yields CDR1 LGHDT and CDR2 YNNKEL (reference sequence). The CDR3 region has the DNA TGTGCCAGCAGCCAAGATACAGTCACCGGGGAGCTGTTTTTT. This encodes CASSQDTVTGELFF.

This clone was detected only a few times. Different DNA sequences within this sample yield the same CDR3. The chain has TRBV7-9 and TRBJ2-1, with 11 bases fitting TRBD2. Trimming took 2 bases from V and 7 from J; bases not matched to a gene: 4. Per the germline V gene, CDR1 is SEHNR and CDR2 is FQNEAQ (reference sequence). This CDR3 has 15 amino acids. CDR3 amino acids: CASSLSASGRNEQFF. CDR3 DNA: TGTGCCAGCAGCTTATCGGCTAGCGGGAGGAATGAGCAGTTCTTC.

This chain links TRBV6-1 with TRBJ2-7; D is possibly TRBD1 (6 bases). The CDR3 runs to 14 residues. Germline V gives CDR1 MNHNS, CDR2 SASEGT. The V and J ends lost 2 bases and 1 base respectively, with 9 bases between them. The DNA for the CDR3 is TGTGCCAGCAGTGAACAGGGGCTATCCTACGAGCAGTACTTC. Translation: CASSEQGLSYEQYF.

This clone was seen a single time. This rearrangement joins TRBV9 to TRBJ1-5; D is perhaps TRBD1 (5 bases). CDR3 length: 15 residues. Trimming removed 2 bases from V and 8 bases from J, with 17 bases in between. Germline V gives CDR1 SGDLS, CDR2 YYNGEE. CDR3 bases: TGTGCCAGCAGCGTCGGACCCTCAGGGATGGAGCCCCAGCATTTT. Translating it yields CASSVGPSGMEPQHF. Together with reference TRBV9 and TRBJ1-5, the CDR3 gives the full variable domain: DSGVTQTPKHLITATGQRVTLRCSPRSGDLSVYWYQQSLDQGLQFLIQYYNGEERAKGNILERFSAQQFPDLHSELNLSSLELGDSALYFCASSVGPSGMEPQHFGDGTRLSIL.